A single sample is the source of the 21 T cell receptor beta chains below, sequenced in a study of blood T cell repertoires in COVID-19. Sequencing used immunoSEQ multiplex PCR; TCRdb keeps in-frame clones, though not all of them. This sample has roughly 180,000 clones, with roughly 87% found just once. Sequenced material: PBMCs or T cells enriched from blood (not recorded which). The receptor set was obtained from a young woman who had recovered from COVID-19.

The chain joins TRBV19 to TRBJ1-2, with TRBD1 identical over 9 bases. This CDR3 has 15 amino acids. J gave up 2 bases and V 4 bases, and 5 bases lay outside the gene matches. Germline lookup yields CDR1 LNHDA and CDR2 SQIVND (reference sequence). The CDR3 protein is CASSNLGTGNYGYTF. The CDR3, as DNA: TGTGCCAGTAGTAATCTTGGGACAGGGAACTATGGCTACACCTTC.

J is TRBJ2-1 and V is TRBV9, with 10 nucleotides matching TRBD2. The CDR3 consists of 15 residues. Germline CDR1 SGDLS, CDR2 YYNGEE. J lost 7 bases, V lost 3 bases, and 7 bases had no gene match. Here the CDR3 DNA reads TGTGCCAGCAGCGCCAGCGGGAGGGGGTTTAATGAGCAGTTCTTC. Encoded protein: CASSASGRGFNEQFF. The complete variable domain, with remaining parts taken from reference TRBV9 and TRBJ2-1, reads DSGVTQTPKHLITATGQRVTLRCSPRSGDLSVYWYQQSLDQGLQFLIQYYNGEERAKGNILERFSAQQFPDLHSELNLSSLELGDSALYFCASSASGRGFNEQFFGPGTRLTVL.

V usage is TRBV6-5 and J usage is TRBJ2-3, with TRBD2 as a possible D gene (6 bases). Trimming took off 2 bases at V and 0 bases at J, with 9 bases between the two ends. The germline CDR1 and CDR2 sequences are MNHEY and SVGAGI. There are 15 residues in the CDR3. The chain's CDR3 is CASSYTRESTDTQYF. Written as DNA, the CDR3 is TGTGCCAGCAGTTACACGCGGGAAAGCACAGATACGCAGTATTTT.

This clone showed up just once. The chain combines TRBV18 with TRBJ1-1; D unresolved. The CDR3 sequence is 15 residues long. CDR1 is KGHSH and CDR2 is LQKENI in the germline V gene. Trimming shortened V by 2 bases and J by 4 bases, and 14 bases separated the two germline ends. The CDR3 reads CASSPLTRVPTEAFF. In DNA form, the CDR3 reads TGTGCCAGCTCACCATTAACTCGAGTCCCCACTGAAGCTTTCTTT. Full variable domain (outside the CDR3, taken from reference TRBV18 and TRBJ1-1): NAGVMQNPRHLVRRRGQEARLRCSPMKGHSHVYWYRQLPEEGLKFMVYLQKENIIDESGMPKERFSAEFPKEGPSILRIQQVVRGDSAAYFCASSPLTRVPTEAFFGQGTRLTVV.

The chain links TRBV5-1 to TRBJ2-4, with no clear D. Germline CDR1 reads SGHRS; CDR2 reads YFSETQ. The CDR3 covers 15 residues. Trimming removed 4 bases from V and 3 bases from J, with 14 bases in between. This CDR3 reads CASSGSMADKNIQYF. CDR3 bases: TGCGCCAGCAGCGGCTCCATGGCTGACAAAAACATTCAGTACTTC.

The CDR3 here is CASSSSSNSNNSPLHF. In nucleotides, the CDR3 is TGTGCCAGCAGCTCTTCTTCCAACAGTAATAATTCACCCCTCCACTTT. The chain combines TRBV7-9 with TRBJ1-6; D is unresolved. V lost 4 bases and J 5 bases, leaving 15 bases between the germline ends. CDR1 and CDR2 from the germline V gene are SEHNR and FQNEAQ (reference sequence). The CDR3 runs 16 residues.

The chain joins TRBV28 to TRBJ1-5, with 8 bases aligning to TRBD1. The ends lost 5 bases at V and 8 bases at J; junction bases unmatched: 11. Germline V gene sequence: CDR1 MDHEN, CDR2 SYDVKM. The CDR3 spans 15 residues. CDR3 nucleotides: TGTGCCAGCAGTCCGCAGACAGGGGACGGGGAGCCCCAGCATTTT. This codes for CASSPQTGDGEPQHF.

The DNA for the CDR3 is TGCAGCGTTGATAACAGGGAAACTGAAGCTTTCTTT. As protein: CSVDNRETEAFF. This rearrangement joins TRBV29-1 to TRBJ1-1, with D perhaps matching TRBD1 (6 bases). V gave up 3 bases and J gave up 5 bases, with 10 bases separating them. There are 12 residues in the CDR3. Per germline, CDR1 SQVTM and CDR2 ANQGSEA.

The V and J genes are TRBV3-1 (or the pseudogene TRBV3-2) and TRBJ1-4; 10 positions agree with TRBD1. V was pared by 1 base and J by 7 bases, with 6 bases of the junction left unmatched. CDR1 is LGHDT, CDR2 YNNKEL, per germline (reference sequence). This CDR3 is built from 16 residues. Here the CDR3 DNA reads TGTGCCAGCAGCCAAGGTGACAGGGGGCGAGGTGAAAAACTGTTTTTT. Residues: CASSQGDRGRGEKLFF.

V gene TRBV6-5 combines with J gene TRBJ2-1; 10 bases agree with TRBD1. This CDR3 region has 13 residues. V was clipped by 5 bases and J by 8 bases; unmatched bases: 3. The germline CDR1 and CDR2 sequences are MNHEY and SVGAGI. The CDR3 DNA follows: TGTGCCAGCAGTCCCGGGACAGGGGATGAGCAGTTCTTC. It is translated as CASSPGTGDEQFF.

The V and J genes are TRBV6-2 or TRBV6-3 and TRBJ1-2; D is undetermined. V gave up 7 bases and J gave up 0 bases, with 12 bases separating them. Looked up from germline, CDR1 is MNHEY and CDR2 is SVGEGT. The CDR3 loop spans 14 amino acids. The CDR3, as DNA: TGTGCCAGCACCCCCGCGGGTCCTAACTATGGCTACACCTTC. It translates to CASTPAGPNYGYTF.

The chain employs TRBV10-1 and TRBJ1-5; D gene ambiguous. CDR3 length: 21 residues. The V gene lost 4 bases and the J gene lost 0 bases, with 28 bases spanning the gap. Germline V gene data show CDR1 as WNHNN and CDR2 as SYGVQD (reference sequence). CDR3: CASSGMRVTYFTIYSNQPQHF. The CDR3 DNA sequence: TGCGCCAGCAGTGGGATGAGGGTAACCTACTTTACAATCTATAGCAATCAGCCCCAGCATTTT.

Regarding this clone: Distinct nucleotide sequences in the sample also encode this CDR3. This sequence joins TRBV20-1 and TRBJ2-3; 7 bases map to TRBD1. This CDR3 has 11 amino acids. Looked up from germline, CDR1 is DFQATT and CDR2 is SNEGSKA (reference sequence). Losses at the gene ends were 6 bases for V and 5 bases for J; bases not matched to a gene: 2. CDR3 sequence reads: CSANRGDTQYF. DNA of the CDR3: TGCAGTGCCAACAGGGGAGATACGCAGTATTTT.

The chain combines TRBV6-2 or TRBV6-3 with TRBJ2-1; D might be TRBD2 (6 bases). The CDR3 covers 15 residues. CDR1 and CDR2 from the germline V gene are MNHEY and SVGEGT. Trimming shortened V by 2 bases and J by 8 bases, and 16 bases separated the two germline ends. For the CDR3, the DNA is TGTGCCAGCAGTTACCCGGGAGTTGCATCGGATGAGCAGTTCTTC. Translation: CASSYPGVASDEQFF.

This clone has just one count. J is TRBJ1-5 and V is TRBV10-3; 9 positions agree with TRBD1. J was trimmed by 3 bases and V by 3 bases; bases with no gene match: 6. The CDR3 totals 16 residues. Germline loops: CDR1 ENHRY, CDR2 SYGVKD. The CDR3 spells CAISDRTGVDNQPQHF. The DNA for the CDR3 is TGTGCCATCAGTGATCGGACAGGGGTCGACAATCAGCCCCAGCATTTT.

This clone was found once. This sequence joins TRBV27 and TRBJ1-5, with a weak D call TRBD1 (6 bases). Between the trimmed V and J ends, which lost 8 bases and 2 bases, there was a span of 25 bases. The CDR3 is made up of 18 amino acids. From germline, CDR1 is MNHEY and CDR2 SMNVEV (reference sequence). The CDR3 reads CASGVGFDRMSGNQPQHF. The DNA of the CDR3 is TGTGCCAGCGGCGTGGGCTTCGACAGGATGTCGGGCAATCAGCCCCAGCATTTT.

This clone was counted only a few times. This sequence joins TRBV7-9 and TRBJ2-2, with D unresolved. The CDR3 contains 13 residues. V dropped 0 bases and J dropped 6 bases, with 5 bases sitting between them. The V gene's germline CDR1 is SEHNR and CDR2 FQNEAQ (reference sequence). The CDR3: CASSLASAGELFF. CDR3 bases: TGTGCCAGCAGCTTAGCATCGGCCGGGGAGCTGTTTTTT.

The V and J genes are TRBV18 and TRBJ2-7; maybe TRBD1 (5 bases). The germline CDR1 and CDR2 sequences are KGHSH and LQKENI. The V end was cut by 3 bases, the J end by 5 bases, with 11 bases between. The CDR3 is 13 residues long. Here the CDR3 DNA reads TGTGCCAGCTCACCGCCAGGGCCTAACGAGCAGTACTTC. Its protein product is CASSPPGPNEQYF.

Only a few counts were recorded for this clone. CDR3 sequence (DNA): TGTGCCAGCAGCCCGGACAGGGGGGACGAAAAACTGTTTTTT. This encodes CASSPDRGDEKLFF. The chain employs TRBV5-4 and TRBJ1-4; 10 nucleotides align to TRBD1. V lost 4 bases and J lost 8; bases outside the gene matches: 5. Germline CDR1 is SGHNT and CDR2 is YYREEE (reference sequence). The CDR3 covers 14 residues.

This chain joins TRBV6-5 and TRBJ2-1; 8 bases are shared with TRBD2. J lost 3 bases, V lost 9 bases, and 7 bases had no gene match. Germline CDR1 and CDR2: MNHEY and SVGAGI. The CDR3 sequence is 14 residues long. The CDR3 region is CASGERGNYNEQFF. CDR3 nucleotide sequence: TGTGCCAGTGGTGAGCGGGGGAACTACAATGAGCAGTTCTTC.

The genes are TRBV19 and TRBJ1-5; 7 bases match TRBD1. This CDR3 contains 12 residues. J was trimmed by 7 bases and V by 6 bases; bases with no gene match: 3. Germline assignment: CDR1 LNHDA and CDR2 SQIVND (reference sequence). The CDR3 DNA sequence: TGTGCCAGTAGCAGGGGGACCCAGCCCCAGCATTTT. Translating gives CASSRGTQPQHF.